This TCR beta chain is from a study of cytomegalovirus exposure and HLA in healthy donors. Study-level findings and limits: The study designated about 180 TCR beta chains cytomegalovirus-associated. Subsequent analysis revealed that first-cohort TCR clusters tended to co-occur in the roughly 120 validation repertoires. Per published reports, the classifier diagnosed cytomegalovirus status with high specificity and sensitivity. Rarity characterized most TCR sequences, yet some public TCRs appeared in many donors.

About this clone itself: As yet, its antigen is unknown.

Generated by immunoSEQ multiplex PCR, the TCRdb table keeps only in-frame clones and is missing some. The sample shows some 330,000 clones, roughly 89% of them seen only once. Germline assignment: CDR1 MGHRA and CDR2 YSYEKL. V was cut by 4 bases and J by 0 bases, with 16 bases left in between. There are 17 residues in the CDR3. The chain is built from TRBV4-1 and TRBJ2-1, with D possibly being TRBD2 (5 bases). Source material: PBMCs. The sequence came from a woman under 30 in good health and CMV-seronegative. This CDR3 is CASSPAPGSSSYNEQFF. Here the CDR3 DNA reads TGCGCCAGCAGCCCTGCCCCGGGGTCTAGCTCCTACAATGAGCAGTTCTTC.